This T cell receptor beta chain was profiled in a study of graft-versus-host responses after intestinal transplantation. About the study: Recipients had multivisceral, liver-intestinal, or isolated intestinal transplants.

Germline lookup yields CDR1 SGDLS and CDR2 YYNGEE. V lost 0 bases and J lost 1, with 4 bases in between. The CDR3 has 14 amino acids. Study results and limitations: In patients with graft-donor T cell macrochimerism, allograft graft-versus-host to host-versus-graft clonal ratios were high.

Produced via immunoSEQ multiplex PCR; TCRdb's table is partial and in-frame only. The sample includes 80,000 to 100,000 clones, 80% to 95% of them seen just once. Regarding this clone: Its specificity is unknown.

This specimen was unstimulated CD4+ T cells sorted from spleen or lymph node cells, taken before intestinal transplant. The source is a human donor who received an intestinal transplant. V and J are TRBV9 and TRBJ2-2, with no clear D. The CDR3 region is CASSVEQNTGELFF. For the CDR3, the DNA is TGTGCCAGCAGCGTAGAACAGAACACCGGGGAGCTGTTTTTT. Full variable domain (missing parts from reference TRBV9 and TRBJ2-2): DSGVTQTPKHLITATGQRVTLRCSPRSGDLSVYWYQQSLDQGLQFLIQYYNGEERAKGNILERFSAQQFPDLHSELNLSSLELGDSALYFCASSVEQNTGELFFGEGSRLTVL.